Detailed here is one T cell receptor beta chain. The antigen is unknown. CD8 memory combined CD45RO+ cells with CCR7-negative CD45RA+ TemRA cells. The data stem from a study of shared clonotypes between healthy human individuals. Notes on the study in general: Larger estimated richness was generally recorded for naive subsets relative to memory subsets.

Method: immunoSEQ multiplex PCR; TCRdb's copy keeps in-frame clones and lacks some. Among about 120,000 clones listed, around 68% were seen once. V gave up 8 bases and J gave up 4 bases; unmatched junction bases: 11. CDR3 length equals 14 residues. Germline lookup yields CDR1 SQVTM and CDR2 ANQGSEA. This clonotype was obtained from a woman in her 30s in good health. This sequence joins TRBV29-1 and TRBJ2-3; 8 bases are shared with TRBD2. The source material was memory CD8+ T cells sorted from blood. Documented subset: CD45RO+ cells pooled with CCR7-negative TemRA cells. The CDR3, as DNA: TGCAGCACCAACAGCGGGAGATCGGCAGATACGCAGTATTTT. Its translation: CSTNSGRSADTQYF.